The entry that follows covers one T cell receptor beta chain sequence. The germline gives CDR1 MGHRA, CDR2 YSYEKL. V shed 1 base and J 3 bases; nucleotides not matched to a gene: 13. This CDR3 has 19 residues. Sequencing used immunoSEQ multiplex PCR; TCRdb keeps in-frame clones, though not all of them. The sample records under 200,000 clones, about 93% being singletons. The sample belongs to a study of blood T cell repertoires in COVID-19. Study context: Acute and convalescent COVID-19 specimens originated in the United States, Italy and Spain. The cDNA or gDNA used as material had been derived from T cells, B-cell-depleted T cells, or PBMCs.

The sample taken for sequencing was peripheral blood. The chain employs TRBV4-1 and TRBJ1-4; 8 bases align to TRBD1. The sequence was collected from a man aged 50 to 60 with acute or convalescent COVID-19. The CDR3 DNA reads TGCGCCAGCAGCCAAGGGCCGGGACAGGTAGTCAACGCTAATGAAAAACTGTTTTTT. This codes for CASSQGPGQVVNANEKLFF.